Listed here is a single T cell receptor beta chain. No antigen is known for it. Generation of TCR beta libraries employed quantitative 5'-RACE incorporating molecular barcodes. TCRdb reprocessed the 5' RACE reads via MiXCR and lists one record per CDR3 protein. The table shows about 64,000 distinct CDR3 sequences, with 6.2% occurring only once. These data belong to a study of CD8 T cells in ankylosing spondylitis. Study-wide results and limits: Earlier authors reported some of these motif variants in reactive arthritis synovial fluid and blood. Blood of patients with ankylosing spondylitis appeared to be characterized by a TCR beta motif of about 8 highly homologous variants. Reported data indicate significant enrichment of disease-linked clones within matched ankylosing spondylitis synovial fluid.

CDR1 SGHVS and CDR2 FQNEAQ come from the germline V gene. The CDR3 runs 14 residues. Losses at the gene ends were 7 bases for V and 9 bases for J; bases not matched to a gene: 11. This chain joins TRBV7-8 and TRBJ2-3; 9 bases fit TRBD2. The specimen was synovial fluid, either unsorted or a sorted T cell fraction (not recorded which). This clonotype was sampled from a male donor with ankylosing spondylitis. The CDR3 coding sequence is TGTGCCAGCACGGGGGCGGGAGGGTCGCGAACGCAGTATTTT. Protein: CASTGAGGSRTQYF.